This T cell receptor (beta chain) was sequenced for a study of fetal regulatory T cell absence and autoimmunity. Repertoires were generated with immunoSEQ multiplex PCR, while TCRdb's copy carries only in-frame clones and drops some. The sample includes 95,000 or so clones, less than 80% of them seen just once. Germline loops: CDR1 MGHRA, CDR2 YSYEKL. The CDR3 has 17 amino acids. V shed 3 bases and J 5 bases; nucleotides not matched to a gene: 7. In its sample, this clone was seen a few times. As yet, its antigen is unknown. Study-level findings and limits: Pancreas TCRs were oligoclonally enriched versus cord blood, some clones over 95-fold. In IPEX, the enrichment was taken to support antigen-driven autoimmunity before birth.

This receptor was taken from a male donor with IPEX syndrome. The V and J genes are TRBV4-1 and TRBJ2-3; the match to TRBD2 covers 14 bases. Sample: pancreas tissue. CDR3: CASSQETSGRAGDTQYF. The CDR3, as DNA: TGCGCCAGCAGCCAGGAGACTAGCGGGAGGGCCGGAGATACGCAGTATTTT.